The 27 T cell receptor beta chains below come from one sample, sequenced in a study of blood T cell repertoires in COVID-19. Measured with immunoSEQ multiplex PCR; TCRdb has only the in-frame clones, and not every one. Of about 230,000 clones detected, 70% to 90% appear once; the ten largest clones hold 2.5%. The sample consisted of PBMCs or T cells enriched from blood (not recorded which). Receptor source: a woman aged 40 to 50 with acute COVID-19.

This rearrangement joins TRBV6-1 to TRBJ1-6; D gene unclear. With 0 bases removed from V and 9 bases from J, the gap between germline ends came to 12 bases. Germline CDR1 and CDR2: MNHNS and SASEGT. CDR3 length equals 15 residues. This CDR3 reads CASSEATGSASPLHF. CDR3 bases: TGTGCCAGCAGTGAAGCTACGGGGTCTGCTTCACCCCTCCACTTT.

The gene calls are TRBV7-9 and TRBJ2-7; TRBD2 matches 14 bases. The V gene end was trimmed by 1 base and the J gene end by 6 bases; junction bases not matched to a gene: 2. CDR1 and CDR2 (germline): SEHNR, FQNEAQ (reference sequence). The CDR3 covers 15 residues. CDR3 nucleotides: TGTGCCAGCAGCTTAGGACTAGCGGGAGGGGGCGAGCAGTACGTC. Its translation is CASSLGLAGGGEQYV.

V is TRBV19 and J is TRBJ2-4; D is unresolved. Trimming left V 6 bases short and J 4 bases short, with 16 bases between. The germline CDR1 and CDR2 sequences are LNHDA and SQIVND (reference sequence). The CDR3 loop spans 15 amino acids. CDR3 protein: CASSDPALWKNIQYF. CDR3 bases: TGTGCCAGTAGCGATCCCGCCCTATGGAAAAACATTCAGTACTTC.

The chain carries TRBV27 and TRBJ1-2, with 7 bases aligning to TRBD1. V was pared by 6 bases and J by 8 bases, with 18 bases of the junction left unmatched. Germline V gene data show CDR1 as MNHEY and CDR2 as SMNVEV (reference sequence). This CDR3 is built from 16 residues. The CDR3 coding sequence is TGTGCCAGCAGCCGTGCCCCCGACAGGGCGAAATCGGGCTACACCTTC. This gives the protein CASSRAPDRAKSGYTF.

The chain recombines TRBV24-1 with TRBJ2-5; 7 nucleotides align to TRBD1. Germline CDR1 reads KGHDR; CDR2 reads SFDVKD. After removal of 3 bases from V and 5 bases from J, the junction contained 8 bases not matched to a gene. The CDR3 runs 15 residues. The CDR3 sequence: CATSDIWTGVETQYF. CDR3 DNA sequence: TGTGCCACCAGTGATATTTGGACAGGCGTGGAGACCCAGTACTTC.

This clone was recorded only once. This CDR3 is CASSQVKHYGYTF. CDR3 nucleotides: TGTGCCAGCAGCCAAGTAAAGCATTATGGCTACACCTTC. The chain joins TRBV3-1 (or the pseudogene TRBV3-2) to TRBJ1-2; D is unresolved. V was shortened by 1 base and J by 5 bases, with 8 bases between the two germline ends. CDR1 is LGHDT, CDR2 YNNKEL, per germline (reference sequence). This CDR3 contains 13 residues.

The rearrangement links TRBV19 to TRBJ2-3; 9 bases map to TRBD2. After removal of 5 bases from V and 4 bases from J, the junction contained 10 bases not matched to a gene. Germline V gives CDR1 LNHDA, CDR2 SQIVND (reference sequence). The CDR3 consists of 16 residues. The CDR3 sequence: CASSQGLAGVSDTQYF. CDR3 coding DNA: TGTGCCAGTAGTCAGGGGTTAGCGGGAGTCTCAGATACGCAGTATTTT.

The chain links TRBV5-1 to TRBJ1-1, with a tentative D call TRBD1 (5 bases). V lost 4 bases to trimming and J lost 0 bases, with 10 bases between them. The length of the CDR3 is 14 residues. Germline CDR1 SGHRS, CDR2 YFSETQ. The CDR3 DNA reads as TGCGCCAGCAGCACGGGGGGACTGAACACTGAAGCTTTCTTT. As protein: CASSTGGLNTEAFF.

The rearrangement links TRBV5-1 to TRBJ2-5; the match to TRBD2 covers 9 bases. The trim removed 3 bases at V and 3 bases at J, leaving 12 bases unmatched. The CDR3 contains 17 residues. Germline CDR1 and CDR2: SGHRS and YFSETQ. This chain's CDR3 is CASSSRPVTSGEETQYF. The CDR3 nucleotides read TGCGCCAGCAGCTCCAGACCCGTGACTAGCGGTGAAGAGACCCAGTACTTC.

The rearrangement joins TRBV2 to TRBJ1-5; 9 bases match TRBD1. The germline V gene has CDR1 SNHLY and CDR2 FYNNEI. This CDR3 is 18 amino acids long. The junction had 17 bases not matched to a gene; V was cut back by 6 bases and J by 5 bases. CDR3 in DNA: TGTGCCAGCAGGCCTCTTCGGACAGGGGTTACCCTCGATCAGCCCCAGCATTTT. Translation: CASRPLRTGVTLDQPQHF.

The V call is TRBV6-5, the J call TRBJ2-3; possibly TRBD1 for D (6 bases). The CDR3 is 14 residues long. Trimming cost V 5 bases and J 2 bases, with 11 bases left between them. The germline V gene encodes CDR1 MNHEY and CDR2 SVGAGI. The CDR3 DNA sequence: TGTGCCAGCAGTCTTACAGGGCACACAGATACGCAGTATTTT. This codes for CASSLTGHTDTQYF.

The genes are TRBV19 and TRBJ1-4; unclear D gene. This CDR3 comprises 14 residues. CDR1 and CDR2 (germline): LNHDA, SQIVND (reference sequence). V was pared by 3 bases and J by 3 bases, with 8 bases between. The CDR3 protein is CASSMFSANEKLFF. In DNA form, the CDR3 reads TGTGCCAGTAGTATGTTTTCAGCTAATGAAAAACTGTTTTTT.

This clone was counted a single time. The chain carries TRBV29-1 and TRBJ2-5; perhaps TRBD2 as D (5 bases). The V gene lost 7 bases and the J gene lost 2 bases, with 11 bases spanning the gap. This CDR3 is built from 12 residues. Germline CDR1 reads SQVTM; CDR2 reads ANQGSEA. This CDR3 is CSALEGQETQYF. CDR3 bases: TGCAGCGCTTTAGAGGGACAAGAGACCCAGTACTTC.

This sequence joins TRBV29-1 and TRBJ1-5; possible D gene TRBD1, 5 bases. Trimming shortened V by 4 bases and J by 4 bases, and 11 bases separated the two germline ends. Per germline, CDR1 SQVTM and CDR2 ANQGSEA. The CDR3 sequence is 13 residues long. CDR3 amino acids: CSVVIAGNQPQHF. The CDR3, as DNA: TGCAGCGTTGTTATCGCAGGGAATCAGCCCCAGCATTTT.

The chain has TRBV10-3 and TRBJ1-5, with 10 positions matching TRBD1. The CDR3 is 14 residues long. Germline lookup yields CDR1 ENHRY and CDR2 SYGVKD. The ends lost 6 bases at V and 6 bases at J; junction bases unmatched: 5. CDR3 nucleotide sequence: TGTGCCATCAGGGGGACAGGGGATAGTCAGCCCCAGCATTTT. Its protein is CAIRGTGDSQPQHF.

The J gene is TRBJ1-3, the V gene TRBV27; no clear D gene. Trimming left V 10 bases short and J 1 base short, with 11 bases between. The germline V gene encodes CDR1 MNHEY and CDR2 SMNVEV (reference sequence). The length of the CDR3 is 13 residues. CDR3 in amino acids: CATRHISGNTIYF. The DNA of the CDR3 is TGTGCCACCCGACACATATCTGGAAACACCATATATTTT.

The chain couples TRBV19 to TRBJ1-1; D call uncertain. Germline V gene data show CDR1 as LNHDA and CDR2 as SQIVND (reference sequence). CDR3 length: 15 residues. V lost 6 bases and J 1 base, leaving 15 bases between the germline ends. For the CDR3, the DNA is TGTGCCAGTAGGCTCTCGCGAAGCCCGAACACTGAAGCTTTCTTT. It yields the protein CASRLSRSPNTEAFF.

The V gene is TRBV24-1, the J gene TRBJ2-5; 8 nucleotides match TRBD1. CDR3 length equals 14 residues. After removal of 3 bases from V and 4 bases from J, the junction contained 3 bases not matched to a gene. Looked up from germline, CDR1 is KGHDR and CDR2 is SFDVKD. The CDR3 here is CATSDPGQVETQYF. The CDR3 DNA follows: TGTGCCACCAGTGATCCGGGACAGGTAGAGACCCAGTACTTC.

This rearrangement joins TRBV7-2 to TRBJ1-2; 7 nucleotides align to TRBD1. Germline V lookup: CDR1 SGHTA, CDR2 FQGNSA. This CDR3 region has 14 residues. With 3 bases clipped from V and 2 bases from J, the junction kept 3 bases outside the gene matches. The CDR3 here is CASSLDRRNYGYTF. The CDR3 DNA is TGTGCCAGCAGCTTGGACAGGAGAAACTATGGCTACACCTTC.

V is TRBV2 and J is TRBJ1-2; weak D call: TRBD1 (5 bases). V lost 5 bases, J lost 8 bases, and 15 bases lay in between. This CDR3 spans 13 amino acids. CDR1 is SNHLY, CDR2 FYNNEI, per germline. DNA of the CDR3: TGTGCCAGCAGTTCCTATGCAGGGCTCGGCTACACCTTC. Protein product: CASSSYAGLGYTF.

The chain has TRBV6-1 and TRBJ2-2; no definite D call. This CDR3 has 14 residues. V dropped 2 bases and J dropped 6 bases, with 10 bases sitting between them. The germline V gene encodes CDR1 MNHNS and CDR2 SASEGT. The CDR3 loop reads CASSELSTAGELFF. CDR3 DNA sequence: TGTGCCAGCAGTGAACTAAGTACAGCCGGGGAGCTGTTTTTT.

V and J are TRBV5-1 and TRBJ1-6, with 9 positions matching TRBD1. V lost 0 bases to trimming and J lost 10 bases; unmatched junction nucleotides: 5. The CDR3 contains 15 residues. Per the germline V gene, CDR1 is SGHRS and CDR2 is YFSETQ. The CDR3 nucleotides read TGCGCCAGCAGCTTGGAACAGGGGGCTGGATCACCCCTCCACTTT. Its translation: CASSLEQGAGSPLHF.

This chain links TRBV7-9 with TRBJ1-2; maybe TRBD1 (5 bases). The germline V and J ends were trimmed by 5 bases and 4 bases, with 11 bases remaining between them. The length of the CDR3 is 13 residues. Germline V gives CDR1 SEHNR, CDR2 FQNEAQ (reference sequence). The CDR3, as DNA: TGTGCCAGCAGCACCCGAGACAGCTATGGCTACACCTTC. Translating it yields CASSTRDSYGYTF.

This sequence joins TRBV11-3 and TRBJ1-1; 8 bases align to TRBD1. Unmatched junction bases numbered 7, after V lost 5 bases and J lost 5 bases. The CDR3 has 14 residues. Per germline, CDR1 SGHNT and CDR2 YENEEA. The CDR3 DNA follows: TGTGCCAGCAGCCTGACAGGGGCCCTGACTGAAGCTTTCTTT. It translates to CASSLTGALTEAFF.

V and J are TRBV5-1 and TRBJ2-3; D is perhaps TRBD2 (6 bases). The CDR3 contains 14 residues. In germline, CDR1 is SGHRS, CDR2 YFSETQ. Trimming stripped 0 bases from V and 5 bases from J, with 10 bases between. Here the CDR3 reads CASSLGVSGDTQYF. The CDR3 bases are TGCGCCAGCAGCTTGGGTGTTAGCGGAGATACGCAGTATTTT.

CDR3 protein: CASSRPTAAGGKETQYF. In DNA form, the CDR3 reads TGTGCCAGCAGCCGCCCTACGGCGGCGGGAGGGAAAGAGACCCAGTACTTC. The chain is built from TRBV3-1 (or the pseudogene TRBV3-2) and TRBJ2-5; the match to TRBD2 covers 9 bases. The CDR3 runs to 17 residues. In germline, CDR1 is LGHDT, CDR2 YNNKEL (reference sequence). V shed 4 bases and J 3 bases; nucleotides not matched to a gene: 12.

The chain employs TRBV13 and TRBJ2-1, with 11 bases matching TRBD2. Germline-derived CDR1 and CDR2 are PRHDT and FYEKMQ (reference sequence). This CDR3 is built from 14 residues. V was pared by 2 bases and J by 7 bases, with 1 base of the junction left unmatched. CDR3 DNA sequence: TGTGCCAGCAGCTTATTAGCGGGGGGGAATGAGCAGTTCTTC. Residues: CASSLLAGGNEQFF.